What follows are 22 T cell receptor beta chains derived from one specimen sequenced in a study of T-cell memory formation after mild COVID-19 (TCRdb year 2021). Libraries were built with 5' RACE. Data came from an Illumina NovaSeq 6000. TCRdb cleaned the public reads at Q25 with fastp, built clones with MiXCR and kept in-frame beta chains. Rows with a matching CDR3 protein are joined into one entry that keeps the most common DNA and genes. This sample lists 120,000 or so distinct CDR3 sequences; about 5.9% were detected once. Under 2.5% of the sample belongs to the ten largest clones. Sequencing input: PBMCs or a T cell subset sorted from them (not recorded which). These receptors were obtained from an adult woman who had mild COVID-19 (a few samples of this study predate the infection). The sample titles of this study are shuffled in the database, so cell type and time point are left out; the donor was told from shared clones.

This clonotype was detected only a few times. The CDR3 region has the DNA TGTGCCAGCAGTGAAGAGGTCCCGAACACCGGGGAGCTGTTTTTT. Encoded protein: CASSEEVPNTGELFF. V gene TRBV25-1 combines with J gene TRBJ2-2; D gene uncertain. This CDR3 has 15 residues. The germline gives CDR1 MGHDK, CDR2 SYGVNS. Trimming shortened V by 2 bases and J by 0 bases, and 7 bases separated the two germline ends.

This clonotype showed up many times. This chain uses TRBV7-9 with TRBJ2-3, with D possibly TRBD2 on 5 matching bases. Trimming stripped 5 bases from V and 4 bases from J, with 13 bases between. This CDR3 is built from 14 residues. Germline CDR1 and CDR2: SEHNR and FQNEAQ (reference sequence). CDR3 nucleotides: TGTGCCAGCAGCCGCGCACCGGGATCAGATACGCAGTATTTT. Translating gives CASSRAPGSDTQYF.

This clonotype was counted ten times or more. The chain is built from TRBV4-1 and TRBJ2-1; perhaps TRBD1 as D (6 bases). V dropped 7 bases and J dropped 0 bases, with 16 bases sitting between them. The CDR3 covers 16 residues. CDR1 is MGHRA, CDR2 YSYEKL, per germline. The DNA of the CDR3 is TGCGCCAGCAACCTTAACAGGGTAGGCTCCTACAATGAGCAGTTCTTC. Protein sequence: CASNLNRVGSYNEQFF.

This clonotype has at least ten counts. The V and J genes are TRBV4-2 and TRBJ2-5; TRBD2 agrees at 8 bases. After removal of 3 bases from V and 5 bases from J, the junction contained 2 bases not matched to a gene. The CDR3 contains 13 residues. Germline-derived CDR1 and CDR2 are LGHNA and YNFKEQ. CDR3 DNA: TGTGCCAGCAGCCACCCTAGCGGGGAGACCCAGTACTTC. Translated, it gives CASSHPSGETQYF.

The genes are TRBV18 and TRBJ2-1; 12 bases are shared with TRBD1. Germline V gene data show CDR1 as KGHSH and CDR2 as LQKENI. The CDR3 runs to 16 residues. Trimming removed 1 base from V and 9 bases from J; junction bases left unmatched: 7. The CDR3 nucleotides are TGTGCCAGCTCACCACGGACCGGGACAGGGGGCATTGAGCAGTTCTTC. Translating it yields CASSPRTGTGGIEQFF.

The genes are TRBV20-1 and TRBJ2-7, with 12 bases that match TRBD2. Germline-derived CDR1 and CDR2 are DFQATT and SNEGSKA (reference sequence). The CDR3 has 16 amino acids. Trimming cost V 0 bases and J 3 bases; bases outside gene matches: 6. Here the CDR3 DNA reads TGCAGTGCTAGAGACCGGACTAGCGGGATTTTCTACGAGCAGTACTTC. It encodes CSARDRTSGIFYEQYF.

This clonotype was observed many times. The chain recombines TRBV5-1 with TRBJ2-6; tentatively, D is TRBD1 (5 bases). This CDR3 comprises 19 residues. V lost 0 bases, J lost 0 bases, and 16 bases lay in between. Germline V gene lookup returns CDR1 SGHRS and CDR2 YFSETQ. The CDR3 DNA sequence: TGCGCCAGCAGCTTGGCGGCGACAGCGTCCACCTCTGGGGCCAACGTCCTGACTTTC. Residues: CASSLAATASTSGANVLTF.

This clonotype was picked up a small number of times. The gene calls are TRBV7-9 and TRBJ2-7; maybe TRBD1 (6 bases). Trimming left V 4 bases short and J 4 bases short, with 14 bases between. The CDR3 sequence is 14 residues long. Per germline, CDR1 SEHNR and CDR2 FQNEAQ (reference sequence). CDR3 DNA: TGTGCCAGCAGCTCACAGGGACCGAAGTACGAGCAGTACTTC. Translated: CASSSQGPKYEQYF.

The rearrangement uses TRBV18 and TRBJ2-5; 11 bases match TRBD2. Trimming cost V 3 bases and J 4 bases; bases outside gene matches: 4. CDR3 length: 15 amino acids. Germline CDR1 KGHSH, CDR2 LQKENI. The CDR3 bases are TGTGCCAGCTCACCGACTAGCGGGACGGGAGAGACCCAGTACTTC. The encoded protein is CASSPTSGTGETQYF.

The sample holds many counts of this clonotype. The V gene is TRBV4-3, the J gene TRBJ2-3; D assignment may be TRBD1 or TRBD2 (5 bases each). The germline V and J ends were trimmed by 0 bases and 14 bases, with 21 bases remaining between them. Germline-derived CDR1 and CDR2 are LGHNA and YSLEER. This CDR3 contains 15 residues. The DNA for the CDR3 is TGCGCCAGCAGCCAAGAATTCGGGACCGTCGACTGGGGGTATTTT. Translation: CASSQEFGTVDWGYF.

J is TRBJ1-1 and V is TRBV24-1, with D possibly matching TRBD1 (5 bases). V gave up 4 bases and J gave up 7 bases, with 15 bases separating them. Germline CDR1 is KGHDR and CDR2 is SFDVKD. The length of the CDR3 is 14 residues. CDR3 DNA sequence: TGTGCCACCAGTGAGGGGGTAGGACACAATGAAGCTTTCTTT. This codes for CATSEGVGHNEAFF.

This clonotype was observed a handful of times. The genes are TRBV7-2 and TRBJ2-2; 7 bases are shared with TRBD1. The CDR3 sequence is 16 residues long. The V segment lost 5 bases and the J segment 2 bases; nucleotides outside the gene matches: 8. CDR1 SGHTA and CDR2 FQGNSA come from the germline V gene. The CDR3, as DNA: TGTGCCAGCAGCCCCGAGGGACAGATCAACACCGGGGAGCTGTTTTTT. Translated, it gives CASSPEGQINTGELFF.

The chain recombines TRBV18 with TRBJ1-1; D ambiguous. Between the trimmed V and J ends, which lost 4 bases and 4 bases, there was a span of 13 bases. Germline V CDR1 and CDR2: KGHSH, LQKENI. The CDR3 consists of 14 residues. CDR3 in amino acids: CASSLFGSITEAFF. In nucleotides, the CDR3 is TGTGCCAGCTCACTTTTCGGGTCTATCACTGAAGCTTTCTTT.

This clonotype occurred a few times. The genes are TRBV3-1 and TRBJ1-2, with D possibly being TRBD1 (5 bases). CDR3 size: 15 residues. Trimming took 1 base from V and 8 from J, leaving 17 bases between them. Germline V lookup: CDR1 LGHDT, CDR2 YNNKEL (reference sequence). The CDR3 is CASSQVVGESLGYTF. The CDR3 DNA is TGTGCCAGCAGCCAAGTCGTAGGGGAGTCATTGGGCTACACCTTC.

This clonotype appeared many times. CDR3 residues: CASSLTGGRERTGELFF. In DNA, the CDR3 is TGTGCCAGCAGCTTAACGGGGGGCAGGGAGAGAACCGGGGAGCTGTTTTTT. The rearrangement links TRBV7-3 to TRBJ2-2; D is possibly TRBD1 or TRBD2 (6 bases each). V was clipped by 0 bases and J by 5 bases, with 16 bases between them. The CDR3 is 17 residues long. In germline, CDR1 is SGHTA, CDR2 FQGTGA.

This clonotype was observed a handful of times. The J gene is TRBJ1-3, the V gene TRBV27, with TRBD1 matching 9 bases. The CDR3 has 15 amino acids. The ends lost 6 bases at V and 4 bases at J; junction bases unmatched: 7. Germline V lookup: CDR1 MNHEY, CDR2 SMNVEV (reference sequence). Here the CDR3 reads CASRRTGVGGNTIYF. The DNA of the CDR3 is TGTGCCAGCAGAAGGACAGGGGTGGGGGGAAACACCATATATTTT.

This clonotype occurred many times. The rearrangement links TRBV13 to TRBJ2-7; 9 bases match TRBD2. CDR3 length equals 16 residues. Germline V gives CDR1 PRHDT, CDR2 FYEKMQ (reference sequence). The junction had 13 bases not matched to a gene; V was cut back by 5 bases and J by 5 bases. CDR3 protein: CASSPRIAGDRDEQYF. The CDR3 region has the DNA TGTGCCAGCAGCCCCCGTATAGCGGGAGACAGGGACGAGCAGTACTTC.

This clonotype was observed a few times. The CDR3 loop reads CASSLVTPSSYNEQFF. The CDR3 DNA follows: TGTGCCAGCAGCTTGGTCACACCCAGCTCCTACAATGAGCAGTTCTTC. This chain links TRBV5-5 with TRBJ2-1; D ambiguous. With 0 bases removed from V and 0 bases from J, the gap between germline ends came to 10 bases. Germline loops: CDR1 SGHKS, CDR2 YYEKEE (reference sequence). The CDR3 is 16 amino acids.

This clonotype has more than one count but fewer than ten. CDR3 in amino acids: CASSPTSTPYNEQFF. DNA of the CDR3: TGTGCCAGCAGCCCGACTAGCACCCCCTACAATGAGCAGTTCTTC. The rearrangement uses TRBV5-4 and TRBJ2-1; the match to TRBD2 covers 7 bases. Germline-derived CDR1 and CDR2 are SGHNT and YYREEE (reference sequence). The CDR3 covers 15 residues. Trimming cost V 4 bases and J 2 bases; bases outside gene matches: 6.

This clonotype was counted a few times. CDR3 sequence: CSAWKGRNQPQHF. DNA for the CDR3: TGCAGTGCCTGGAAGGGGCGTAATCAGCCCCAGCATTTT. The rearrangement uses TRBV20-1 and TRBJ1-5; D may be TRBD1 (5 bases). This CDR3 contains 13 residues. Trimming cost V 6 bases and J 4 bases, with 13 bases left between them. Germline V CDR1 and CDR2: DFQATT, SNEGSKA (reference sequence).

In its sample, this clonotype was seen a few times. This chain links TRBV24-1 with TRBJ1-2; D call uncertain. Trimming stripped 7 bases from V and 0 bases from J, with 8 bases between. Germline-derived CDR1 and CDR2 are KGHDR and SFDVKD. CDR3 length equals 13 residues. CDR3 bases: TGTGCCACCAGCAGGACGGCTAACTATGGCTACACCTTC. This gives the protein CATSRTANYGYTF.

This clonotype was recorded a few times. The chain carries TRBV5-4 and TRBJ1-2; D possibly corresponds to TRBD1 (5 bases). The length of the CDR3 is 15 residues. Germline loops: CDR1 SGHNT, CDR2 YYREEE (reference sequence). Trimming pared 2 bases from V and 7 bases from J, leaving 18 bases between. The DNA of the CDR3 is TGTGCCAGCAGCTTTCAATACGGGGGGACCGCTGGCTACACCTTC. Protein product: CASSFQYGGTAGYTF.